One sample yielded the 8 T cell receptor beta chains listed below, sequenced in a study of PD-1 blockade in classical Hodgkin lymphoma. Repertoires were generated with immunoSEQ multiplex PCR, while TCRdb's copy carries only in-frame clones and drops some. Of 20,000 to 30,000 clones listed, about 90% were seen once; the top ten hold around 0.53%. The time point is: newly diagnosed, previously untreated cHL patient sample. Investigators isolated CD4+ T cells from thawed PBMCs through magnetic negative selection. The sequenced material came from CD4+ T cells from blood. The receptors stem from a human donor with classical Hodgkin lymphoma.

V and J are TRBV7-9 and TRBJ2-1; D is uncertain. The CDR3 loop spans 15 amino acids. Between the trimmed V and J ends, which lost 9 bases and 0 bases, there was a span of 15 bases. Germline V CDR1 and CDR2: SEHNR, FQNEAQ (reference sequence). CDR3 sequence reads: CASKAHLSSYNEQFF. The CDR3 DNA follows: TGTGCCAGTAAGGCCCACTTAAGCTCCTACAATGAGCAGTTCTTC. Full variable domain (rest looked up from reference TRBV7-9 and TRBJ2-1): DTGVSQNPRHKITKRGQNVTFRCDPISEHNRLYWYRQTLGQGPEFLTYFQNEAQLEKSRLLSDRFSAERPKGSFSTLEIQRTEQGDSAMYLCASKAHLSSYNEQFFGPGTRLTVL.

The chain is built from TRBV6-5 and TRBJ1-2; D not resolved. The V end was cut by 6 bases, the J end by 4 bases, with 12 bases between. From germline, CDR1 is MNHEY and CDR2 SVGAGI. This CDR3 has 13 residues. In DNA, the CDR3 is TGTGCCAGCAGACCGACAAGCGCCTATGGCTACACCTTC. Amino acid sequence: CASRPTSAYGYTF.

This clone has just one count. The chain carries TRBV5-1 and TRBJ2-7; D uncertain. This CDR3 has 13 residues. Trimming left V 2 bases short and J 5 bases short, with 11 bases between. Germline V gene data show CDR1 as SGHRS and CDR2 as YFSETQ. As DNA, the CDR3 is TGCGCCAGCAGCTTCGAAGGGATCGACGAGCAGTACTTC. Protein product: CASSFEGIDEQYF.

The V and J genes are TRBV13 and TRBJ2-1, with D possibly matching TRBD1 (5 bases). This CDR3 contains 13 residues. V lost 1 base to trimming and J lost 4 bases, with 5 bases between them. CDR1 and CDR2 from the germline V gene are PRHDT and FYEKMQ (reference sequence). CDR3 loop: CASSLDRYNEQFF. The CDR3 region has the DNA TGTGCCAGCAGCTTAGACAGGTACAATGAGCAGTTCTTC.

This chain uses TRBV5-1 with TRBJ1-1; 9 bases line up with TRBD1. Germline loops: CDR1 SGHRS, CDR2 YFSETQ. Trimming took 4 bases from V and 10 from J; bases not matched to a gene: 11. The CDR3 is made up of 14 amino acids. The chain's CDR3 is CASSPLDRGGGAFF. The CDR3 DNA follows: TGCGCCAGCAGCCCCCTGGACAGGGGTGGTGGAGCTTTCTTT.

CDR3: CASSYGTVRDNSPLHF. CDR3 in DNA: TGTGCCAGCAGTTACGGGACAGTGAGAGATAATTCACCCCTCCACTTT. The V call is TRBV6-5, the J call TRBJ1-6, with 7 bases fitting TRBD1. Looked up from germline, CDR1 is MNHEY and CDR2 is SVGAGI. The CDR3 loop spans 16 amino acids. Germline trimming cut 2 bases from V and 5 bases from J; bases unmatched to any gene: 6.

The V call is TRBV7-2, the J call TRBJ2-3; D is perhaps TRBD1 (5 bases). Germline CDR1 and CDR2: SGHTA and FQGNSA. Trimming stripped 1 base from V and 6 bases from J, with 17 bases between. This CDR3 contains 16 residues. The CDR3, as DNA: TGTGCCAGCAGCTTAGTTATGCTGTGGGGCCCGGATACGCAGTATTTT. Amino acid sequence: CASSLVMLWGPDTQYF.

The V gene is TRBV4-1, the J gene TRBJ1-1; no clear D. With 1 base removed from V and 1 base from J, the gap between germline ends came to 7 bases. Germline V gives CDR1 MGHRA, CDR2 YSYEKL. The CDR3 length is 14 residues. The CDR3 nucleotides read TGCGCCAGCAGCCAAGGGCCGGGGAACACTGAAGCTTTCTTT. It specifies CASSQGPGNTEAFF.